This TCR beta chain was sequenced during a study of shared clonotypes between healthy human individuals. The wider study: Samples came from a couple of female and a few male donors aged 18 to 49. CD8 memory received one plate per donor, CD8 naive two, CD4 memory three and CD4 naive three. Study findings and constraints: Sampling used blood alone; tissue repertoires probably differ. Lower generation probabilities were found for non-shared clonotypes than for those shared by all four donors.

The CDR3 covers 13 residues. With 2 bases removed from V and 0 bases from J, the gap between germline ends came to 7 bases. Per germline, CDR1 GTSNPN and CDR2 SVGIG (reference sequence). Concerning this clone: Its antigen is still unknown.

Method: immunoSEQ multiplex PCR; TCRdb's copy keeps in-frame clones and lacks some. Here the sample spans around 1.9 million clones, over 85% being singletons. CD45RO-negative, CCR7-selected cells formed the naive CD8 fraction, which excluded terminally differentiated effector memory CD45RA+ cells. The chain carries TRBV30 and TRBJ2-5; no firm D call. The material sequenced was naive CD8+ T cells from PBMCs. This clonotype originated in a man between 18 and 35 years old in good health. Some clones in this sample may be carry-over from other donors' samples. CDR3 nucleotide sequence: TGTGCCTGGAGTTATCCGTACCAAGAGACCCAGTACTTC. This gives the protein CAWSYPYQETQYF. Together with reference TRBV30 and TRBJ2-5, the CDR3 gives the full variable domain: SQTIHQWPATLVQPVGSPLSLECTVEGTSNPNLYWYRQAAGRGLQLLFYSVGIGQISSEVPQNLSASRPQDRQFILSSKKLLLSDSGFYLCAWSYPYQETQYFGPGTRLLVL.